This is a list of T cell receptor beta chains from one sample in a study of blood T cells in healthy people across ages. Each CDR3 protein gets one entry after TCRdb re-called the 5' RACE reads with MiXCR. The sample consists of around 1,800,000 distinct CDR3 sequences, about 39% of them appearing once. The sample was blood. All receptors derive from a human donor in good health. CDR3s include the opening cysteine and the closing phenylalanine or tryptophan. Not every row has a clone size; where given, it reads once, few, many or a size class.

v_call clone_size cdr3_aa
TRBV25-1 NA CASSEYGGRKQFF
TRBV4-1 NA CASSRRRQPQHF
TRBV15 NA CATSDRDGYEQYF
TRBV20-1 NA CSAHRDRVQETQYF
TRBV5-5 NA CASRPLGVILAKNIQYF
TRBV20-1 NA CSGGLRPNTEAFF
TRBV6-2/TRBV6-3 few CASSYEVGDPNTDTQYF
TRBV12-3/TRBV12-4 NA CASSTTGVEVQYF
TRBV7-9 NA CASRSLALEADTQYF
TRBV6-6 once CASSYSEGPNFQYF
TRBV27 NA CASSSPTSGDYNERFF
TRBV13 few CASSLGRQVEAFF
TRBV24-1 few CTTSDSDRGYEQYF
TRBV3-1 NA CASSQDSWGVNNEQFF
TRBV7-9 many CASSPGQGEQYF
TRBV7-2 NA CANRFSARGTGELFF
TRBV7-9 once CASSFLDRSPSDEQFF
TRBV4-1 once CASSPIAGTSGQPQHF
TRBV24-1 NA CATSDQDGEYGYTF
TRBV7-2 NA CASSLAVLAVATNEKLFF
TRBV6-2/TRBV6-3 few CASSNSGNTIYF
TRBV28 few CASSSLPLGTSVRGYTF
TRBV2 NA CASSPLREQFF
TRBV15 NA CAASRPEGTQYF
TRBV5-1 NA CASSSTVEGASYYGYTF
TRBV4-2 few CASSQVGAQPNTEAFF
TRBV20-1 few CSARRLLPCEQYF
TRBV12-3/TRBV12-4 few CASSLQGWSTDTQYF
TRBV2 NA CASRLAGTYTDTQYF
TRBV5-5 NA CASSPRTERNTGELFF
TRBV7-2 few CASSPRVGTGGYNEQFF
TRBV6-5 few CASSSLDRGLQPQHF
TRBV20-1 NA CSARGWEHQETQYF
TRBV28 NA CASRGIRTQFF
TRBV12-3/TRBV12-4 NA CASKTGYNEQYF
TRBV20-1 NA CSAKRGTGDEQFF
TRBV4-1 few CASSQDSGVSEQYF
TRBV7-6 NA CASNWGGNQPQHF
TRBV5-1 few CASSPGTSGGTWISSYEQYF
TRBV24-1 few CATSDPGLAGVTDTQYF
TRBV12-5 NA CASGFRLRDRYNEQFF
TRBV6-5 NA CASSYSVAGPGDGYTF
TRBV4-3 NA CASSQGWTYEETEAFF
TRBV20-1 NA CSAPRGYGYTF
TRBV10-3 NA CAISDPYYSGNTIYF
TRBV7-2 few CASSLGTTKNIQYF